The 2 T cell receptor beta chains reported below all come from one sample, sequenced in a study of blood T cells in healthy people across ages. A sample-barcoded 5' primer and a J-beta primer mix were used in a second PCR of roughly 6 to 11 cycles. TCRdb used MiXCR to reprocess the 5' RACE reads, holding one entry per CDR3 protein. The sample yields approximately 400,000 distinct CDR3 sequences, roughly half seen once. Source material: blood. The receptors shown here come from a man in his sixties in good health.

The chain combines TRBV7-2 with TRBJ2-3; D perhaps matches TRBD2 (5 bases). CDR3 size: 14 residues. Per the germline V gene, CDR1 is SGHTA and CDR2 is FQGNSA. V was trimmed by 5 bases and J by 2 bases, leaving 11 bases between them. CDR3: CASSPLAITDTQYF. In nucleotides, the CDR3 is TGTGCCAGCAGCCCCTTAGCGATCACAGATACGCAGTATTTT.

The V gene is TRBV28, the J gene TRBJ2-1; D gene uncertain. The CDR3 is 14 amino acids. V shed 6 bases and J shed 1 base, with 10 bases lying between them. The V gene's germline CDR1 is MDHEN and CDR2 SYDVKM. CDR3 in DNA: TGTGCCAGCAGGCCGGTGGGGTCCTACAATGAGCAGTTCTTC. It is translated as CASRPVGSYNEQFF. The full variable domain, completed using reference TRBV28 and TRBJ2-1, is DVKVTQSSRYLVKRTGEKVFLECVQDMDHENMFWYRQDPGLGLRLIYFSYDVKMKEKGDIPEGYSVSREKKERFSLILESASTNQTSMYLCASRPVGSYNEQFFGPGTRLTVL.